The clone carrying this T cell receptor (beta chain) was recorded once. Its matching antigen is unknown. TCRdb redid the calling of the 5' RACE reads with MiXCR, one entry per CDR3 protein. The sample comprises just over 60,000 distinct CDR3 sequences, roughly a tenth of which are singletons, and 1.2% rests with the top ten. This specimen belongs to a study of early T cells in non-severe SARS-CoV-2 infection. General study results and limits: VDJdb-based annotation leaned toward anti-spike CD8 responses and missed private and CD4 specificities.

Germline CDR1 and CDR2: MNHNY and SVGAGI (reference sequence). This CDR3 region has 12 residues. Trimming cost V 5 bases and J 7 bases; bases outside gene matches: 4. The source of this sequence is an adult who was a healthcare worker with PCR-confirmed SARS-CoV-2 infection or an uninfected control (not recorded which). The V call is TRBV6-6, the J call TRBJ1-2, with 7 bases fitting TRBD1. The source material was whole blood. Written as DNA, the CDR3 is TGTGCCAGCAGTCTCGGACAGGCTGGCTACACCTTC. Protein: CASSLGQAGYTF.